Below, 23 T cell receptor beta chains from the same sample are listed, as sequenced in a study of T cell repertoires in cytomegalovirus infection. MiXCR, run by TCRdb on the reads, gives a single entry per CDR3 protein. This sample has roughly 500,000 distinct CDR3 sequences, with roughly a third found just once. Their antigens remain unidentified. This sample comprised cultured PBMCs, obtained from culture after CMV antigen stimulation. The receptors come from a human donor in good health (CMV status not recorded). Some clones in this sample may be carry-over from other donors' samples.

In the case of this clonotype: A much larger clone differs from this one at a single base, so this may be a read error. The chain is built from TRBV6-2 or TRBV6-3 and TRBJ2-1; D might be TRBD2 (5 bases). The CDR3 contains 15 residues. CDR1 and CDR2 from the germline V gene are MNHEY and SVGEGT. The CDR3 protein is CASSPRRLTSNEQIF. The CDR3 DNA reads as TGTGCCAGCAGCCCCCGGAGGCTAACCTCGAATGAGCAGATCTTC.

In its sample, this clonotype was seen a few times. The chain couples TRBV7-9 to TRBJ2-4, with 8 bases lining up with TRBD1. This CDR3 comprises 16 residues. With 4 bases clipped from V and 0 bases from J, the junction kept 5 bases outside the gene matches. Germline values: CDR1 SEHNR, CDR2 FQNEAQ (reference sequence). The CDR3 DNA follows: TGTGCCAGCAGCTCGGACAGGGATGAAGCCAAAAACATTCAGTACTTC. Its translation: CASSSDRDEAKNIQYF.

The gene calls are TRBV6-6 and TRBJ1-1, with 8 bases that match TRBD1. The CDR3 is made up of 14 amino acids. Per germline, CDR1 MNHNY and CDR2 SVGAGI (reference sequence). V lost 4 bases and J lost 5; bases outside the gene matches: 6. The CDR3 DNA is TGTGCCAGCAGTTTTCACACAGGGGGGACTGAAGCTTTCTTT. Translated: CASSFHTGGTEAFF.

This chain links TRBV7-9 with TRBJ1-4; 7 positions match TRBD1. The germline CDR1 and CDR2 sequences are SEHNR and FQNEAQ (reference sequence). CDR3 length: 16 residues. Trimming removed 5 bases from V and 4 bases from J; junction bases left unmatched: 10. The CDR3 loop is CASSPAKGAVNEKLFF. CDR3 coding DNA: TGTGCCAGCAGCCCGGCTAAGGGGGCAGTTAATGAAAAACTGTTTTTT.

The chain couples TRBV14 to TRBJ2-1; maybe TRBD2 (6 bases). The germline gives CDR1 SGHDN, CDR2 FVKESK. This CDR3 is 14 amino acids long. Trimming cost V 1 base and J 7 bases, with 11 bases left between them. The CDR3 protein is CASSQGLAWNEQFF. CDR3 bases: TGTGCCAGCAGCCAAGGCCTAGCGTGGAATGAGCAGTTCTTC.

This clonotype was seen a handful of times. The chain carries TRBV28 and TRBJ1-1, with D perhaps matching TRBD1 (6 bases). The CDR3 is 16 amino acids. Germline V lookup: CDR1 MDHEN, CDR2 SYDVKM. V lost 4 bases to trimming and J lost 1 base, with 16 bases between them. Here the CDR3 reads CASSWRGVSTNTEAFF. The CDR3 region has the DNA TGTGCCAGCAGTTGGAGGGGGGTTTCTACGAACACTGAAGCTTTCTTT.

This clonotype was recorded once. The CDR3 nucleotides read TGTGCCACCCGTTCTCTAGGGCAAGAGACCCAGTACTTC. This sequence encodes CATRSLGQETQYF. The chain has TRBV27 and TRBJ2-5; D is unclear. Germline CDR1 reads MNHEY; CDR2 reads SMNVEV (reference sequence). This CDR3 region has 13 residues. Trimming removed 10 bases at V and 2 bases at J, with 14 bases between.

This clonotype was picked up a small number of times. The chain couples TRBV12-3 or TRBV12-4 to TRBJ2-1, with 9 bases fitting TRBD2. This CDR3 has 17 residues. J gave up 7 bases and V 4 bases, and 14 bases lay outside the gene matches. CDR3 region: CASSSQEGREGLNEQFF. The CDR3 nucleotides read TGTGCCAGCAGTTCCCAAGAGGGGCGGGAGGGCCTGAATGAGCAGTTCTTC.

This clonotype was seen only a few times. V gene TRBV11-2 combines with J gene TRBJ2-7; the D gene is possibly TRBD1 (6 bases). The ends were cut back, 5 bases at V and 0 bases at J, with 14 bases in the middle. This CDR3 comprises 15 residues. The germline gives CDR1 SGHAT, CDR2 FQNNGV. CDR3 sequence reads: CASSRDGTPSYEQYV. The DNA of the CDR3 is TGTGCCAGCAGCCGGGACGGGACACCCTCCTACGAGCAGTACGTC.

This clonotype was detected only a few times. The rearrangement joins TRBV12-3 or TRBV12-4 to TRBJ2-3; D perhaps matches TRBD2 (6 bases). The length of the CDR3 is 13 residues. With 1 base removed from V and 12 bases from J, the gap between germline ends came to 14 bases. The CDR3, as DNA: TGTGCCAGCAGTTTAGTCAGACGGGAGCTCCAGTATTTT. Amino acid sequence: CASSLVRRELQYF.

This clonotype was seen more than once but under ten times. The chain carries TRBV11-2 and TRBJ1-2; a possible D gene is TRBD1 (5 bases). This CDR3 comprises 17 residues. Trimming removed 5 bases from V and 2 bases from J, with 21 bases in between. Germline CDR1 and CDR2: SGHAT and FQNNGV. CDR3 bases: TGTGCCAGCAGCCCTTGGACCCGATGGGACCTAAACTATGGCTACACCTTC. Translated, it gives CASSPWTRWDLNYGYTF.

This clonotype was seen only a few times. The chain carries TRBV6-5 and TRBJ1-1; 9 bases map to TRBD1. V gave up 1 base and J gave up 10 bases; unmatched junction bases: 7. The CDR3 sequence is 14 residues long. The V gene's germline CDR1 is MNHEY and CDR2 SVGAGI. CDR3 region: CASSYLTGGRGAFF. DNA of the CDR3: TGTGCCAGCAGTTACTTAACAGGGGGCAGAGGAGCTTTCTTT.

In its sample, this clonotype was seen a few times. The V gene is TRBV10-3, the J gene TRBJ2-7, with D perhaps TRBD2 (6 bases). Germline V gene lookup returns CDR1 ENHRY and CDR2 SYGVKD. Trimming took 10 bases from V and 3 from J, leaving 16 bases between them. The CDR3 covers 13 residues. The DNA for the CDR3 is TGTGCCACCCTTGGAGAGGACTACTACGAGCAGTACGTC. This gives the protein CATLGEDYYEQYV.

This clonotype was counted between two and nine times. DNA for the CDR3: TGTGCCAGCAGTCGGGACAGGGGTGGCCCTGAAGCTTTCTTT. This translates into CASSRDRGGPEAFF. This chain connects TRBV6-1 to TRBJ1-1; 10 nucleotides align to TRBD1. Trimming took 5 bases from V and 6 from J; bases not matched to a gene: 6. From germline, CDR1 is MNHNS and CDR2 SASEGT. The CDR3 spans 14 residues.

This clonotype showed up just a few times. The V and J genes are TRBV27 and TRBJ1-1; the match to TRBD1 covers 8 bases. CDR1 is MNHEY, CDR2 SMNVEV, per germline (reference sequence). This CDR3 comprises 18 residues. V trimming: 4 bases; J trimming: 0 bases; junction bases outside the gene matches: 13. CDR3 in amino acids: CASSSPGQGTRLNTEAFF. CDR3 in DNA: TGTGCCAGCAGTTCGCCTGGACAGGGTACCCGATTGAACACTGAAGCTTTCTTT.

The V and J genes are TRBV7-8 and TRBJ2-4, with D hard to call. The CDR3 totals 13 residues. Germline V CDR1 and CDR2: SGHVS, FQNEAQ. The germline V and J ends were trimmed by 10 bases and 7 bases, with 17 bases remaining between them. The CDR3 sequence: CATSAGQDNIQYF. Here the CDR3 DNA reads TGTGCCACCTCAGCCGGTCAGGATAACATTCAGTACTTC. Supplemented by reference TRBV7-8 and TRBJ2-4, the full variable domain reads GAGVSQSPRYKVAKRGQDVALRCDPISGHVSLFWYQQALGQGPEFLTYFQNEAQLDKSGLPSDRFFAERPEGSVSTLKIQRTQQEDSAVYLCATSAGQDNIQYFGAGTRLSVL.

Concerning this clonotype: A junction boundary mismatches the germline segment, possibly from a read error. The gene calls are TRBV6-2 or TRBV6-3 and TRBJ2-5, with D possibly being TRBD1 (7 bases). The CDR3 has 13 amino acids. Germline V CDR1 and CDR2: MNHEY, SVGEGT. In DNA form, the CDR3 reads TGTGCCAGCACCCCCGGTCAGGGCCAGGGGGGCGACTTC. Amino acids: CASTPGQGQGGDF.

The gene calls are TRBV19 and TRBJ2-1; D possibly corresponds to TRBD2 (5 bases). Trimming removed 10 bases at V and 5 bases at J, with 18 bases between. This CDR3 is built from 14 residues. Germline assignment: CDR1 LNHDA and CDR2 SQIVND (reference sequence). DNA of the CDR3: TGTGCCACCGGACTGGGGTTAGACGACAATGAGCAGTTCTTC. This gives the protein CATGLGLDDNEQFF.

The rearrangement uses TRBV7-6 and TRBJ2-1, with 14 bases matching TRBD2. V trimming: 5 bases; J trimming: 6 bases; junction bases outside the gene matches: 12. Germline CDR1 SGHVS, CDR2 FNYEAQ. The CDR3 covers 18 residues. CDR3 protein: CASSPPIGLAGGSNEQFF. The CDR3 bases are TGTGCCAGCAGCCCCCCTATAGGACTAGCGGGAGGTAGCAATGAGCAGTTCTTC. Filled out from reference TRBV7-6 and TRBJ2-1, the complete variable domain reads GAGVSQSPRYKVTKRGQDVALRCDPISGHVSLYWYRQALGQGPEFLTYFNYEAQQDKSGLPNDRFSAERPEGSISTLTIQRTEQRDSAMYRCASSPPIGLAGGSNEQFFGPGTRLTVL.

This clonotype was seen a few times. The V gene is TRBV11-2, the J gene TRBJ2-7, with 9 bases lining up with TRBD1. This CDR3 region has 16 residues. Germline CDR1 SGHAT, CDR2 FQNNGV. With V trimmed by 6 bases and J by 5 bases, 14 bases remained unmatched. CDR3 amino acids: CASRTGGTGSSHEQYF. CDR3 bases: TGTGCCAGCAGGACGGGTGGGACAGGGTCCTCTCACGAGCAGTACTTC.

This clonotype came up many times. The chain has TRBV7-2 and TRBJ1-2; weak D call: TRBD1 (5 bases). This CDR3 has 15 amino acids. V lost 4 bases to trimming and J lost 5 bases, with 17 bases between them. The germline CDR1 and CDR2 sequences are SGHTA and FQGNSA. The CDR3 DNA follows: TGTGCCAGCAGCTACAACCCCCGGGGCACTTATGGCTACACCTTC. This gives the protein CASSYNPRGTYGYTF.

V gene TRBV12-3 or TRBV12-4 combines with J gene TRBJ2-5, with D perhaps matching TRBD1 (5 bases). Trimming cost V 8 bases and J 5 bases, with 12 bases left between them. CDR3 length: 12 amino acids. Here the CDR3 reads CASSGPGETQYF. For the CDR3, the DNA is TGTGCCAGCTCTGGGCCAGGGGAGACCCAGTACTTC.

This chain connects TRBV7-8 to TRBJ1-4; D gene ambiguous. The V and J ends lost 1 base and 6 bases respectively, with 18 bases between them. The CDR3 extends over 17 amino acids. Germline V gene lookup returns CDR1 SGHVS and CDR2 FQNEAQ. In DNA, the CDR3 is TGTGCCAGCAGCTTAGGGGGTGGGTGGGAAGGAGATGAAAAACTGTTTTTT. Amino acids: CASSLGGGWEGDEKLFF.